One sample yielded the 13 T cell receptor beta chains listed below, sequenced in a study of identical twins. TCRdb redid the calling of the 5' RACE reads with MiXCR, one entry per CDR3 protein. This table has some 440,000 distinct CDR3 sequences, 20% to 30% appearing once. This sample also belongs to another study, concerning T cells expressing NK-cell markers.

The sample comprised CD4+ T cells sorted from blood. The receptors were sampled from a young woman in good health.

This clonotype was seen a handful of times. The V gene is TRBV6-1, the J gene TRBJ2-1; D is perhaps TRBD2 (6 bases). The CDR3 spans 15 residues. Germline V gene sequence: CDR1 MNHNS, CDR2 SASEGT. V lost 6 bases and J 10 bases, leaving 22 bases between the germline ends. CDR3 in DNA: TGTGCCAGCAGGGGTTTCGCGGGACTGGGATCAGAGCAGTTCTTC. It specifies CASRGFAGLGSEQFF.

Many counts were recorded for this clonotype. The chain is built from TRBV6-2 or TRBV6-3 and TRBJ2-1; tentative D call: TRBD2 (7 bases). The CDR3 totals 17 residues. The V end was cut by 2 bases, the J end by 4 bases, with 18 bases between. Germline values: CDR1 MNHEY, CDR2 SVGEGT. The CDR3 DNA sequence: TGTGCCAGCAGTTACCCCCGCGGGGGCGGGAATTACAATGAGCAGTTCTTC. Its protein is CASSYPRGGGNYNEQFF.

V and J are TRBV4-1 and TRBJ1-2; no definite D call. The germline V and J ends were trimmed by 1 base and 3 bases, with 6 bases remaining between them. This CDR3 contains 13 residues. CDR1 is MGHRA, CDR2 YSYEKL, per germline. CDR3 sequence reads: CASSQGWDYGYTF. The CDR3 DNA reads TGCGCCAGCAGCCAAGGGTGGGACTATGGCTACACCTTC.

This clonotype was counted ten times or more. V gene TRBV20-1 combines with J gene TRBJ1-4, with D maybe TRBD1 (5 bases). V was clipped by 6 bases and J by 13 bases, with 15 bases between them. The length of the CDR3 is 11 residues. Germline V gives CDR1 DFQATT, CDR2 SNEGSKA (reference sequence). The DNA for the CDR3 is TGCAGTGCCCTAGACAGTAGAGGACTGTTTTTT. This encodes CSALDSRGLFF.

In its sample, this clonotype was seen once. The gene calls are TRBV23-1 and TRBJ2-2; no clear D. TRBV23-1 falls under the ORF class, with uncertain function. With 7 bases removed from V and 3 bases from J, the gap between germline ends came to 12 bases. This CDR3 region has 14 residues. The CDR3 nucleotides are TGCGCCAGCACGCCTAAAACGGACACCGGGGAGCTGTTTTTT. Translating it yields CASTPKTDTGELFF.

The table lists this clonotype with a few counts. The V gene is TRBV5-1, the J gene TRBJ2-3; D unclear. The CDR3 is 13 residues long. Germline values: CDR1 SGHRS, CDR2 YFSETQ. The V end was cut by 6 bases, the J end by 2 bases, with 10 bases between. Here the CDR3 reads CASTSRPTDTQYF. The DNA for the CDR3 is TGCGCCAGCACCTCGCGCCCCACAGATACGCAGTATTTT.

The J gene is TRBJ2-7, the V gene TRBV5-1; 10 bases map to TRBD1. The CDR3 has 16 residues. J was trimmed by 0 bases and V by 0 bases; bases with no gene match: 3. In germline, CDR1 is SGHRS, CDR2 YFSETQ. The chain's CDR3 is CASSLVGQGSSYEQYF. CDR3 bases: TGCGCCAGCAGCTTGGTGGGACAGGGGAGCTCCTACGAGCAGTACTTC.

The J gene is TRBJ2-3, the V gene TRBV5-1; TRBD1 aligns across 8 bases. Germline V gene sequence: CDR1 SGHRS, CDR2 YFSETQ. J lost 6 bases, V lost 10 bases, and 10 bases had no gene match. The CDR3 runs to 13 residues. The CDR3 DNA reads as TGCGCCGGCCGGACAGGGCCCTCCGATACGCAGTATTTT. Protein sequence: CAGRTGPSDTQYF.

This clonotype appeared many times. V is TRBV5-1 and J is TRBJ2-3; TRBD1 is a possible D gene (6 bases). The CDR3 consists of 14 residues. Germline CDR1 is SGHRS and CDR2 is YFSETQ. V shed 4 bases and J shed 2 bases, with 11 bases lying between them. The chain's CDR3 is CASSMDRYTDTQYF. The CDR3 nucleotides are TGCGCCAGCAGCATGGACAGATACACAGATACGCAGTATTTT.

This chain uses TRBV20-1 with TRBJ2-3, with 8 bases matching TRBD2. Germline CDR1 is DFQATT and CDR2 is SNEGSKA (reference sequence). After removal of 1 base from V and 1 base from J, the junction contained 4 bases not matched to a gene. The CDR3 is 15 amino acids. CDR3 in DNA: TGCAGTGCTAGAGTCGGGCGGGAGGGCACAGATACGCAGTATTTT. It encodes CSARVGREGTDTQYF.

This clonotype was recorded many times. The genes are TRBV5-1 and TRBJ1-5; 9 bases agree with TRBD1. In germline, CDR1 is SGHRS, CDR2 YFSETQ. This CDR3 has 14 amino acids. V dropped 4 bases and J dropped 7; count of bases not matched to a gene: 6. This CDR3 is CASSEGQGRQPQHF. CDR3 sequence (DNA): TGCGCCAGCAGCGAGGGACAGGGACGACAGCCCCAGCATTTT.

The V gene is TRBV12-3 or TRBV12-4, the J gene TRBJ1-1; no clear D gene. The CDR3 has 17 amino acids. Trimming left V 0 bases short and J 1 base short, with 15 bases between. CDR3 in amino acids: CASSLARPPGENTEAFF. CDR3 DNA: TGTGCCAGCAGTTTAGCCAGGCCCCCCGGGGAGAACACTGAAGCTTTCTTT.

The genes are TRBV7-9 and TRBJ2-1, with D tentatively TRBD1 (6 bases). Trimming cost V 5 bases and J 4 bases, with 15 bases left between them. The length of the CDR3 is 15 residues. Germline CDR1 is SEHNR and CDR2 is FQNEAQ (reference sequence). The CDR3 coding sequence is TGTGCCAGCAGCGGCGGACAGCCCCTTTACAATGAGCAGTTCTTC. Its translation: CASSGGQPLYNEQFF.